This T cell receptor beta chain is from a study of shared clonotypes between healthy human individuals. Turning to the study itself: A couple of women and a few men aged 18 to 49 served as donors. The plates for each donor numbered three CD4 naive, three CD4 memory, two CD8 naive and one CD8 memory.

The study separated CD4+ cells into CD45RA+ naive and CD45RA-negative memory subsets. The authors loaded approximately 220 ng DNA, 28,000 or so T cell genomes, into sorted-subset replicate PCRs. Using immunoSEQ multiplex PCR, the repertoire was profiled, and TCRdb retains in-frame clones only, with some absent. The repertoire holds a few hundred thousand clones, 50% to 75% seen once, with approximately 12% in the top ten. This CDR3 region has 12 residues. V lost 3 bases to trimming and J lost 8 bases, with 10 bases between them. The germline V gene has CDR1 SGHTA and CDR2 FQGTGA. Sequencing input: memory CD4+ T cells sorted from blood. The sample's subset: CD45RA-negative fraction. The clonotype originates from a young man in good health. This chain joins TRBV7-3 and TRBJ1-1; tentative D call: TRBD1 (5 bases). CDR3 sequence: CASSFDWGEAFF. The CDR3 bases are TGTGCCAGCAGCTTTGATTGGGGGGAAGCTTTCTTT.